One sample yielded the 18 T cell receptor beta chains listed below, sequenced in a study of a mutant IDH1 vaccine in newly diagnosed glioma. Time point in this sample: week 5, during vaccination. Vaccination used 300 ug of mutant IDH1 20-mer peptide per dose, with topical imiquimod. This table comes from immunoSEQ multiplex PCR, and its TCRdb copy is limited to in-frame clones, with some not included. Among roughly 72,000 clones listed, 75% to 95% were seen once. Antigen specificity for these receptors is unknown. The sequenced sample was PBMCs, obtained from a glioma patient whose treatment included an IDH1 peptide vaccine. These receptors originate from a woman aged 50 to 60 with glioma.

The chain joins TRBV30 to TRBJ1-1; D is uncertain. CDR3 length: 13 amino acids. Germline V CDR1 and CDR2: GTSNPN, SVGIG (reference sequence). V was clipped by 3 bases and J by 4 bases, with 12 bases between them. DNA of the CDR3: TGTGCCTGGAGGACGGAACACGTCACTGAAGCTTTCTTT. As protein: CAWRTEHVTEAFF.

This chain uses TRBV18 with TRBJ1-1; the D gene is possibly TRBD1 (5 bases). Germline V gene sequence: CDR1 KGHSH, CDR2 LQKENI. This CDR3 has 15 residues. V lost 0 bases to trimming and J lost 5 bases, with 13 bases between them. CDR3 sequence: CASSPPSIGVTEAFF. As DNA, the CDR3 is TGTGCCAGCTCACCACCGTCGATAGGGGTAACTGAAGCTTTCTTT.

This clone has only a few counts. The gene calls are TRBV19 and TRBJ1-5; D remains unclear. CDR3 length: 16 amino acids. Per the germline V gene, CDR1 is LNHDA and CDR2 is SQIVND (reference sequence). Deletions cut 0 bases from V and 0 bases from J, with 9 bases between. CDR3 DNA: TGTGCCAGTAGTATAGAGGGGTGGTATAGCAATCAGCCCCAGCATTTT. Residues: CASSIEGWYSNQPQHF.

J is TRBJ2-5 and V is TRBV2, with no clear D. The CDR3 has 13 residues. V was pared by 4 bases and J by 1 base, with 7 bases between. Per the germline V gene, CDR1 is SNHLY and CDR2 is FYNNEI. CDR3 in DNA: TGTGCCAGCAGTGCAATACCCCAAGAGACCCAGTACTTC. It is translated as CASSAIPQETQYF.

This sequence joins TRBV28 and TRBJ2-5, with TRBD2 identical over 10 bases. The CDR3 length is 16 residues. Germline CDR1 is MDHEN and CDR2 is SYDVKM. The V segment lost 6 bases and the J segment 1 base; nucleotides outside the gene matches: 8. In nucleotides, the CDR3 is TGTGCCAGCAGGACCGGACTAGCGGCTTCCCAAGAGACCCAGTACTTC. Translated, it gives CASRTGLAASQETQYF.

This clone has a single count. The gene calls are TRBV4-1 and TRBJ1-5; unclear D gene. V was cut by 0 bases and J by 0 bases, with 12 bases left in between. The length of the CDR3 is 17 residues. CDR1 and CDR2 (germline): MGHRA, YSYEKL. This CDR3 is CASSQDTRVNSNQPQHF. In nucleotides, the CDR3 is TGCGCCAGCAGCCAAGATACGCGTGTAAATAGCAATCAGCCCCAGCATTTT.

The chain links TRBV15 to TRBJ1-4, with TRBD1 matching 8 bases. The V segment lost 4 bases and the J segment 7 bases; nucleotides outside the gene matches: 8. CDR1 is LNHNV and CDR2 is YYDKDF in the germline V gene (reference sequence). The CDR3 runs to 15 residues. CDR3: CATSTRTGSVEKLFF. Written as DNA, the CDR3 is TGTGCCACCAGCACCCGGACAGGGTCGGTTGAAAAACTGTTTTTT.

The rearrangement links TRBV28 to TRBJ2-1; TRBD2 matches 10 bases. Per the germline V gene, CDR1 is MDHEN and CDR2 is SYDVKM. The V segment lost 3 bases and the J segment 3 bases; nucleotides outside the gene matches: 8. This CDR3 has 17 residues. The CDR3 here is CASSLMVAGGGYNEQFF. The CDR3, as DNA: TGTGCCAGCAGTTTGATGGTAGCGGGAGGAGGCTACAATGAGCAGTTCTTC. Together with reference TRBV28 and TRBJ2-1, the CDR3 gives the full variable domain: DVKVTQSSRYLVKRTGEKVFLECVQDMDHENMFWYRQDPGLGLRLIYFSYDVKMKEKGDIPEGYSVSREKKERFSLILESASTNQTSMYLCASSLMVAGGGYNEQFFGPGTRLTVL.

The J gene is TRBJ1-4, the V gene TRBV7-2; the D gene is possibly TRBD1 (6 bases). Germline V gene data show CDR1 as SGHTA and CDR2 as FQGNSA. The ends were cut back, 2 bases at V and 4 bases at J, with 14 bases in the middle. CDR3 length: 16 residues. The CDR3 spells CASSLFLGGLNEKLFF. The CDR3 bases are TGTGCCAGCAGCTTATTTCTGGGGGGCCTTAATGAAAAACTGTTTTTT.

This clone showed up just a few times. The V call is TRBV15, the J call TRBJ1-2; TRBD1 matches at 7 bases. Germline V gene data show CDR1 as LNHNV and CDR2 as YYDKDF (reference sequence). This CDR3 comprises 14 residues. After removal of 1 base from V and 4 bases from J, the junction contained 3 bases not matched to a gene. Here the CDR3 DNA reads TGTGCCACCAGCAGAGCCGGGACAGTCTATGGCTACACCTTC. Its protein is CATSRAGTVYGYTF.

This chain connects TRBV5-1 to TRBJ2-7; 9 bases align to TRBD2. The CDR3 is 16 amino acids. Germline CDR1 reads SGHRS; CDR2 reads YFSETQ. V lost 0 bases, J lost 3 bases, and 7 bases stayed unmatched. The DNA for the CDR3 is TGCGCCAGCAGCTTGGGCATAGCGGGAGAGGGCTACGAGCAGTACTTC. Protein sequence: CASSLGIAGEGYEQYF.

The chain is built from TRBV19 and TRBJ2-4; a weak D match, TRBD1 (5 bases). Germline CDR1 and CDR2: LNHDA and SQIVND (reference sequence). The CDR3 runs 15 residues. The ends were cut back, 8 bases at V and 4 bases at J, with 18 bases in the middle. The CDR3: CASCPPGRAKNIQYF. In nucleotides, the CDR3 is TGTGCCAGTTGCCCCCCGGGCAGGGCGAAAAACATTCAGTACTTC.

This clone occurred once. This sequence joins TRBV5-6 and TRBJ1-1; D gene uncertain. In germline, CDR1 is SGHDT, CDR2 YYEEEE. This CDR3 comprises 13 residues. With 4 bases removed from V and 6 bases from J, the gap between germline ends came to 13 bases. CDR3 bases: TGTGCCAGCAGCCGAGGGAGTAACGCTGAAGCTTTCTTT. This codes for CASSRGSNAEAFF.

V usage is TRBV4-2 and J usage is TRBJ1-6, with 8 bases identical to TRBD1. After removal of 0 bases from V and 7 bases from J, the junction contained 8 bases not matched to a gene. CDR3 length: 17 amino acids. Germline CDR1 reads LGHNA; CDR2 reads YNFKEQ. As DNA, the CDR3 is TGTGCCAGCAGCCAAGATCAACAGACAGGGGTGAATTCACCCCTCCACTTT. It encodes CASSQDQQTGVNSPLHF.

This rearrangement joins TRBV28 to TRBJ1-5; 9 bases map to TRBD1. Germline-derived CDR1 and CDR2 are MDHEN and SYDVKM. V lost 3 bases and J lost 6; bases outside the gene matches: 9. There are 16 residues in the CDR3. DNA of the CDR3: TGTGCCAGCAGTTTCGCCTACAGGGGGCGAGGTCAGCCCCAGCATTTT. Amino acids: CASSFAYRGRGQPQHF. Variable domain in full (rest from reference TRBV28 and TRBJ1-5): DVKVTQSSRYLVKRTGEKVFLECVQDMDHENMFWYRQDPGLGLRLIYFSYDVKMKEKGDIPEGYSVSREKKERFSLILESASTNQTSMYLCASSFAYRGRGQPQHFGDGTRLSIL.

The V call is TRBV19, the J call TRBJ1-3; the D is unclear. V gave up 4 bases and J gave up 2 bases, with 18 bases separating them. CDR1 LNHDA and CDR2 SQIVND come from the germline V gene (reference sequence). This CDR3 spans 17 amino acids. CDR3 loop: CASSSRVGVPTGNTIYF. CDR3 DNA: TGTGCCAGTAGTAGCCGGGTTGGAGTCCCGACTGGAAACACCATATATTTT.

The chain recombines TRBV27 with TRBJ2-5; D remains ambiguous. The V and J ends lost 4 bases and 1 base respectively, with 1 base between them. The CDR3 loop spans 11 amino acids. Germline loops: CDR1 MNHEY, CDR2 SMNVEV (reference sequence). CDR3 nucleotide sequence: TGTGCCAGCAGTTCCCAAGAGACCCAGTACTTC. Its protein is CASSSQETQYF.

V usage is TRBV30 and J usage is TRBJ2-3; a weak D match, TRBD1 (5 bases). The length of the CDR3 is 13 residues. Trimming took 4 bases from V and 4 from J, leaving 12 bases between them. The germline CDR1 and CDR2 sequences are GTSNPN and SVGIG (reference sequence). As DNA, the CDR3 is TGTGCCTGGACCAGGGCGTCGGCAGATACGCAGTATTTT. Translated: CAWTRASADTQYF.